Below, 3 T cell receptor beta chains from the same sample are listed, as sequenced in a study of OX40 agonist ivuxolimab in advanced cancers. Only in-frame clones appear in the TCRdb table, and some are missing; sequencing was by immunoSEQ multiplex PCR. The table lists approximately 94,000 clones, roughly 90% of them singletons. Sample: CD4+ or CD8+ T cells sorted from blood, taken in a trial of the OX40 agonist ivuxolimab. These receptors were obtained from an adult with an advanced solid tumor such as melanoma, head and neck, liver or kidney cancer.

This chain joins TRBV7-9 and TRBJ2-7; TRBD2 matches at 8 bases. The J segment lost 6 bases and the V segment lost 4 bases, leaving 8 bases of the junction unmatched. The CDR3 is 14 residues long. The germline gives CDR1 SEHNR, CDR2 FQNEAQ (reference sequence). The CDR3 nucleotides read TGTGCCAGCAGCTCTCCATCGGGAGGGGGCGAGCAGTACTTC. Amino acid sequence: CASSSPSGGGEQYF.

The chain carries TRBV14 and TRBJ2-5; D ambiguous. The CDR3 contains 12 residues. Germline V lookup: CDR1 SGHDN, CDR2 FVKESK. V lost 3 bases to trimming and J lost 0 bases, with 2 bases between them. The CDR3 loop reads CASSQYQETQYF. CDR3 nucleotides: TGTGCCAGCAGCCAGTACCAAGAGACCCAGTACTTC.

This clone was counted once. The CDR3 reads CASSYRRVGLDYGYTF. The DNA for the CDR3 is TGTGCCAGCAGTTATCGTAGGGTGGGTCTAGACTATGGCTACACCTTC. This rearrangement joins TRBV6-9 to TRBJ1-2; D uncertain. The V end lost 2 bases, the J end lost 3 bases, and 16 bases lay between the germline ends. The V gene's germline CDR1 is MNHGY and CDR2 SVAAGI. The CDR3 sequence is 16 residues long.